The rows below give T cell receptor beta chains drawn from one sample of a study of OX40 agonist ivuxolimab in advanced cancers. Only in-frame clones appear in the TCRdb table, and some are missing; sequencing was by immunoSEQ multiplex PCR. The sample has about 34,000 clones, roughly four fifths seen once; the top ten hold roughly 2.5%. The sample here was CD4+ or CD8+ T cells sorted from blood, taken in a trial of the OX40 agonist ivuxolimab. The receptor set was obtained from an adult with an advanced solid tumor such as melanoma, head and neck, liver or kidney cancer. The conserved cysteine and the conserved F or W are not part of the CDR3 here. The listing skips clone size in some rows; elsewhere it reads once, few, many or a size class.

V	size	J	CDR3
TRBV6-4	NA	TRBJ1-3	ASTLGRGKSGNTIY
TRBV7-2	NA	TRBJ2-1	ASSLERAVENEQF
TRBV11-2	NA	TRBJ2-7	ASSPKLGISYEQY
TRBV7-2	NA	TRBJ2-7	ASSFQETNEQY
TRBV5-1	NA	TRBJ1-1	ASTGELTEAF
TRBV30	NA	TRBJ2-1	AWSVRGGQPRNEQF
TRBV13	NA	TRBJ2-3	ASSTRTGISTDTQY
TRBV2	few	TRBJ2-7	ASSVSRYEQY
TRBV6-6	NA	TRBJ2-7	ASSNTPQGTYEQY
TRBV6-1	NA	TRBJ2-1	ASSVRDREYNEQF
TRBV19	NA	TRBJ1-1	ASSIAAQVTEAF
TRBV5-1	NA	TRBJ2-3	ASSLSTSGGTRSGTDTQY
TRBV28	NA	TRBJ1-6	ASSYGESPLH
TRBV30	NA	TRBJ1-5	ACGTADQPQH
TRBV6-4	NA	TRBJ1-1	ASKSLASTDGGRTF
TRBV30	NA	TRBJ1-2	AWSTFQSYGYT
TRBV6-6	NA	TRBJ1-1	ATGSERAEAF
TRBV5-5	NA	TRBJ2-1	ASSPRMLSSYNEQF
TRBV10-3	once	TRBJ2-7	AISERTGPPYEQY
TRBV4-3	NA	TRBJ2-6	ASPPDHLEANVLT
TRBV6-4	NA	TRBJ2-1	ASSDFGTSDHNEQF
TRBV7-7	NA	TRBJ2-5	ASTQGGAGGETQY
TRBV18	NA	TRBJ1-2	ASSQALDSIYGYT
TRBV5-5	NA	TRBJ2-7	ASSSWGGEQY
TRBV7-2	NA	TRBJ1-1	ASSHDRSNTEAF
TRBV12-5	NA	TRBJ2-5	ASGQSETQY
TRBV18	NA	TRBJ2-7	ASSPTGHEQY
TRBV5-6	NA	TRBJ2-4	AGSLRSRDIQY
TRBV7-9	NA	TRBJ2-3	ASSPLPRDSTPDTQY
TRBV11-3	NA	TRBJ2-1	ASSPTLAGTYNEQF
TRBV19	NA	TRBJ1-5	ASSIDGLNGQPQH
TRBV5-1	NA	TRBJ2-3	ASSYKRGGAADTQY
TRBV7-9	NA	TRBJ1-2	ASTPPRADLYGYT
TRBV6-6	NA	TRBJ1-4	ASCREAYIGLF
TRBV4-3	NA	TRBJ2-1	ASSRSRGGGTINEQF
TRBV14	NA	TRBJ1-2	ASSQDLRVGYT
TRBV7-7	few	TRBJ1-1	ASSPIPSPQNTEAF
TRBV28	NA	TRBJ1-2	ASRYRGEDGYT
TRBV15	NA	TRBJ2-3	ATSRKYTQY
TRBV11-3	NA	TRBJ2-1	ASSIGEQF
TRBV9	NA	TRBJ2-2	ASSVGVTTGELF
TRBV5-1	few	TRBJ1-6	ASSRDRSNSPLH
TRBV4-3	NA	TRBJ2-7	ASSEGAGGGASEQY
TRBV5-6	NA	TRBJ1-1	ASSFGGRSEAF
TRBV13	NA	TRBJ1-2	ASSLKYGGPT
TRBV11-1	NA	TRBJ2-1	ASSIRDRGPGGDNEQF
TRBV30	NA	TRBJ1-5	AWSPARGPYSNQPQH
TRBV7-9	NA	TRBJ2-5	ASSSREIEKTQY
TRBV10-2	NA	TRBJ1-1	ASSRPDTEAF
TRBV7-3	once	TRBJ2-6	ASTPSPGANVLT
TRBV7-8	NA	TRBJ1-1	ASSRQGAGTEAF
TRBV6-5	few	TRBJ2-7	ASSSLRLAGEQY
TRBV19	few	TRBJ1-4	ASSIAQGTHEKLF
TRBV11-2	NA	TRBJ2-7	ASSRRGADDSAEQY
TRBV28	NA	TRBJ2-6	ASSQQISGANVLT
TRBV13	NA	TRBJ1-1	ASSLDTGQDTEAF
TRBV11-2	NA	TRBJ2-4	ASSLDWSLNIQY
TRBV27	few	TRBJ2-7	ASSFEAGYEQY
TRBV14	NA	TRBJ1-2	ASSLRTGANYGYT
TRBV6-5	NA	TRBJ2-7	ASRGSAGDSYEQY